This T cell receptor beta chain appears in the sequencing data of a study of blood T cell repertoires in COVID-19 (dated by TCRdb to 2020 to 2022). For the wider study: Collaborator samples came from the United States, Italy and Spain and covered acute and convalescent phases of COVID-19. Nearly every sample came with metadata listing a de-identified subject ID, COVID-19 status, age in years and sex. Deeply sampled blood TCRbeta repertoires from subjects exposed to, actively infected with, or recovered from COVID-19 were included in the dataset. The samples were drawn from two sources: the first 160 participants of the ongoing ImmuneRACE study, and 1,254 subjects contributed by 6 global collaborators. HLA class I and class II types, where available, came from metadata supplied by the sample provider rather than from assay-based typing. The material from the prospective study consisted of cDNA or gDNA derived from T cells, B-cell-depleted T cells, or PBMCs. The repertoires were released in a freely available public database intended as a resource for research on the immune response to SARS-CoV-2.

Collaborating institutions collected whole blood in K2EDTA tubes following their own protocols. Collaborator samples were shipped for TCRbeta analysis as frozen whole blood, isolated PBMCs, or DNA extracted from either sample type. The cysteine opens and the phenylalanine closes a CDR3 of 14 amino acids. Here the CDR3 DNA is all that survives: 42 bases in frame from base 1. Trimming removed 6 bases from V and 5 bases from J; the gene matches leave 5 bases unexplained. CDR1 and CDR2 are drawn from the germline V gene: MNHEY, SVGEGT. TCRbeta CDR3 regions were amplified from genomic DNA by means of the immunoSEQ Assay, a bias-controlled multiplex PCR. Concerning the study's data processing: The number of nucleated cells in each sample was estimated from the amplification of reference gene primers within the assay. To quantify the absolute abundance of each unique TCRbeta CDR3 rearrangement, sequence reads were collapsed and filtered. For each sample, productive Simpson clonality was calculated by taking the square root of Simpson's diversity index across productive rearrangements. Here the immuneACCESS table is served through TCRdb, limited to in-frame sequences with V and J called. Missing clones are a known gap in these copies; in checked studies unresolved V genes cover under half, and the rest lacks a known reason. V, J and clone size are taken as reported in that table, and D and trimming were inferred from the DNA itself. The sample table lists over 45,000 clones, less than 95% of them with a count of one. About 5.1% of the sample comes from the top ten.

This clone was seen more than once but under ten times. Its antigen specificity is not known. Base qualities are not recorded, but no much larger clone differs from it by a single base. Study-wide findings and limitations: The quantity of clinical and demographic metadata differed by source and by participant and was supplied without curation.

The receptor's source is a man aged 65 to 79 with acute or convalescent COVID-19. The rearrangement joined TRBV6-2 or TRBV6-3 to TRBJ1-4; TRBD1 matches 8 bases in the middle. Sequencing was performed on peripheral blood. This receptor carries the CDR3 CASSTRQGNEKLFF. Here is the DNA: TGTGCCAGCAGCACCAGACAGGGGAATGAAAAACTGTTTTTT.